Below, 18 T cell receptor beta chains from the same sample are listed, as sequenced in a study of regulatory T cells in long-lasting Graves disease. As for time point: persistent/refractory GD, antithyroid drugs over 5 years with positive TRAb. RNA extracted from PBMCs served as the sequencing template. Assembly of TCR beta libraries relied on iRepertoire HTBI primers together with Arm-PCR of CDR3 regions. From the multiplex PCR reads, TCRdb called clonotypes with MiXCR, one entry per CDR3 protein. The sample consists of 310,000 or so distinct CDR3 sequences, around a fifth of them appearing once. Specimen: peripheral blood mononuclear cells (PBMCs), collected when the disease was refractory, from a patient treated with antithyroid drugs. The receptors were gathered from a female donor with Graves disease.

This clonotype was found once. V and J are TRBV7-2 and TRBJ1-2, with D hard to call. The CDR3 runs 13 residues. With 5 bases removed from V and 6 bases from J, the gap between germline ends came to 13 bases. Per germline, CDR1 SGHTA and CDR2 FQGNSA. The CDR3 sequence: CASSRGRVDGYTF. Written as DNA, the CDR3 is TGTGCCAGCAGCCGAGGGAGGGTGGATGGCTACACCTTC.

This clonotype was seen repeatedly, ten times or more. This chain joins TRBV7-2 and TRBJ2-5, with 7 positions matching TRBD2. The V gene's germline CDR1 is SGHTA and CDR2 FQGNSA. V was clipped by 5 bases and J by 2 bases; unmatched bases: 8. The length of the CDR3 is 15 residues. The CDR3 sequence is CASSLSSGEQETQYF. The CDR3 DNA is TGTGCCAGCAGCCTATCTAGCGGAGAACAAGAGACCCAGTACTTC.

The chain uses TRBV20-1 and TRBJ2-7; tentative D call: TRBD2 (6 bases). Germline loops: CDR1 DFQATT, CDR2 SNEGSKA (reference sequence). The ends were cut back, 0 bases at V and 3 bases at J, with 12 bases in the middle. This CDR3 spans 14 amino acids. CDR3 loop: CSARDGGAGYEQYF. CDR3 DNA: TGCAGTGCTAGAGACGGGGGTGCGGGCTACGAGCAGTACTTC.

This clonotype was recorded many times. The rearrangement joins TRBV11-2 to TRBJ1-2; D is undetermined. The CDR3 extends over 14 amino acids. Germline CDR1 and CDR2: SGHAT and FQNNGV. Trimming left V 4 bases short and J 4 bases short, with 13 bases between. The DNA of the CDR3 is TGTGCCAGCAGCTCCCGATGGGCGGGCTATGGCTACACCTTC. It specifies CASSSRWAGYGYTF.

Concerning this clonotype: It may be a read error: a sequence one base away is much more abundant. The chain recombines TRBV5-6 with TRBJ2-5; TRBD1 or TRBD2 may be the D gene (5 bases each). The CDR3 is made up of 14 amino acids. Germline V gives CDR1 SGHDT, CDR2 YYEEEE. Trimming removed 5 bases at V and 4 bases at J, with 15 bases between. Here the CDR3 DNA reads TGTGCCAGCAGTAAAACCGGGACGGGAGAGACCCAGTACTTC. It encodes CASSKTGTGETQYF.

This clonotype was recorded a few times. The chain uses TRBV27 and TRBJ2-1; D possibly corresponds to TRBD1 (6 bases). This CDR3 spans 15 amino acids. Trimming removed 5 bases from V and 2 bases from J, with 13 bases in between. CDR1 and CDR2 (germline): MNHEY, SMNVEV (reference sequence). CDR3 DNA: TGTGCCAGCAGTAACCTTTGGACAGCCTACAATGAGCAGTTCTTC. Translating it yields CASSNLWTAYNEQFF.

About this clonotype: This may be a read error, as it is one base from a much larger clone. In nucleotides, the CDR3 is TGTGCCGGTACACAGGCAAATGAGCAGTTCTTC. As protein: CAGTQANEQFF. The V gene is TRBV6-1, the J gene TRBJ2-1, with D perhaps TRBD1 (5 bases). CDR1 is MNHNS, CDR2 SASEGT, per germline. This CDR3 contains 11 residues. Trimming took off 11 bases at V and 7 bases at J, with 12 bases between the two ends.

V is TRBV7-9 and J is TRBJ2-7; 10 bases line up with TRBD1. CDR1 and CDR2 from the germline V gene are SEHNR and FQNEAQ (reference sequence). V lost 6 bases to trimming and J lost 3 bases; unmatched junction nucleotides: 14. CDR3 length: 17 residues. The CDR3 nucleotides are TGTGCCAGCAGACCCACCCGGGACAGGGGTCGCATCTACGAGCAGTACTTC. As protein: CASRPTRDRGRIYEQYF.

This clonotype was detected many times. This chain links TRBV12-3 or TRBV12-4 with TRBJ2-5, with TRBD1 matching 9 bases. The CDR3 spans 15 residues. The ends lost 6 bases at V and 4 bases at J; junction bases unmatched: 9. For the CDR3, the DNA is TGTGCCAGCAGCCCTACTGGACAGGGGTCAGAGACCCAGTACTTC. This codes for CASSPTGQGSETQYF.

The table lists this clonotype with many counts. The chain recombines TRBV6-1 with TRBJ1-2; D call uncertain. This CDR3 has 14 amino acids. With 3 bases removed from V and 7 bases from J, the gap between germline ends came to 15 bases. Per the germline V gene, CDR1 is MNHNS and CDR2 is SASEGT. CDR3 region: CASSDQVHGGGYTF. The CDR3 nucleotides read TGTGCCAGCAGTGATCAGGTACACGGTGGTGGCTACACCTTC.

Only a few counts were recorded for this clonotype. The CDR3: CASSLETRYNGNTIYF. The CDR3, as DNA: TGTGCCAGCAGCTTAGAGACTCGTTACAACGGAAACACCATATATTTT. The V and J genes are TRBV11-2 and TRBJ1-3; D not certain. Germline-derived CDR1 and CDR2 are SGHAT and FQNNGV. V was pared by 0 bases and J by 4 bases, with 13 bases between. CDR3 size: 16 residues.

The chain has TRBV30 and TRBJ1-6; D is undetermined. Germline V lookup: CDR1 GTSNPN, CDR2 SVGIG (reference sequence). The CDR3 totals 13 residues. The V end was cut by 4 bases, the J end by 5 bases, with 9 bases between. CDR3 residues: CAWTTDHNSPLHF. CDR3 nucleotides: TGTGCCTGGACGACGGACCATAATTCACCCCTCCACTTT.

The V and J genes are TRBV6-2 or TRBV6-3 and TRBJ2-1, with 9 bases that match TRBD2. Losses at the gene ends were 2 bases for V and 7 bases for J; bases not matched to a gene: 3. This CDR3 spans 14 amino acids. In germline, CDR1 is MNHEY, CDR2 SVGEGT. CDR3 residues: CASSYVLAGNEQFF. The CDR3 region has the DNA TGTGCCAGCAGTTACGTCCTAGCGGGAAATGAGCAGTTCTTC.

The table lists this clonotype with a few counts. V and J are TRBV4-3 and TRBJ1-1, with 7 positions matching TRBD1. The V segment lost 0 bases and the J segment 4 bases; nucleotides outside the gene matches: 8. Germline V gene data show CDR1 as LGHNA and CDR2 as YSLEER. The CDR3 totals 16 residues. DNA of the CDR3: TGCGCCAGCAGCCAAGAAGAGGGGGCCAGGGCCACTGAAGCTTTCTTT. Translation: CASSQEEGARATEAFF.

This clonotype occurred a few times. This rearrangement joins TRBV12-3 or TRBV12-4 to TRBJ1-1; D is undetermined. The CDR3 has 13 amino acids. The V and J ends lost 5 bases and 4 bases respectively, with 11 bases between them. The CDR3 protein is CASSHRPGTEAFF. For the CDR3, the DNA is TGTGCCAGCAGTCACCGACCGGGCACTGAAGCTTTCTTT.

V and J are TRBV18 and TRBJ1-5; unclear D gene. The CDR3 has 15 residues. The V and J ends lost 3 bases and 2 bases respectively, with 11 bases between them. Germline CDR1 and CDR2: KGHSH and LQKENI. The CDR3 spells CASSPDPYGNQPQHF. For the CDR3, the DNA is TGTGCCAGCTCACCTGACCCTTATGGCAATCAGCCCCAGCATTTT.

This clonotype was seen repeatedly, ten times or more. The chain uses TRBV6-5 and TRBJ2-7, with 7 bases lining up with TRBD2. Per germline, CDR1 MNHEY and CDR2 SVGAGI. The CDR3 is 14 residues long. J gave up 2 bases and V 4 bases, and 5 bases lay outside the gene matches. As DNA, the CDR3 is TGTGCCAGCAGTTCGGGGGGTTTCCCCTACGAGCAGTACTTC. Protein sequence: CASSSGGFPYEQYF.

Concerning this clonotype itself: A much larger clone lies one base from this, so it may be a read error. The chain links TRBV20-1 to TRBJ1-2; 7 bases agree with TRBD1. There are 16 residues in the CDR3. Per the germline V gene, CDR1 is DFQATT and CDR2 is SNEGSKA (reference sequence). V dropped 2 bases and J dropped 8; count of bases not matched to a gene: 17. The CDR3 DNA sequence: TGCAGTGCTAGACCCGGACAGGCGGTTCTGTCGGGAGGCTACACCTTC. Translated, it gives CSARPGQAVLSGGYTF.